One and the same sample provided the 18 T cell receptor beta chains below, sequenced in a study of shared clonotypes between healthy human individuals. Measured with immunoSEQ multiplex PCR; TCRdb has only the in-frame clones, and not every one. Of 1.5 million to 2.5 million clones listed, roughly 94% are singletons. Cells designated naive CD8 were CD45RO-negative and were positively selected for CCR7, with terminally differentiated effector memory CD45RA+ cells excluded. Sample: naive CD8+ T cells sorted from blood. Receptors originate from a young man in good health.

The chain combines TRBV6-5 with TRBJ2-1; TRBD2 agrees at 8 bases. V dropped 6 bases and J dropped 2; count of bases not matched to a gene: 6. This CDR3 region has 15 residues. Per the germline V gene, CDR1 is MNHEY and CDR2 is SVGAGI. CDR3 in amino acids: CASRAGTSPYNEQFF. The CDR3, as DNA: TGTGCCAGCAGGGCCGGGACTAGTCCCTACAATGAGCAGTTCTTC.

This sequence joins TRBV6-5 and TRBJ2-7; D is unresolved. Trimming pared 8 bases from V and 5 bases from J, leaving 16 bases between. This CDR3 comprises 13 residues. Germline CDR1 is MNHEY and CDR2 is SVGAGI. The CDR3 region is CASSKIGLDEQYF. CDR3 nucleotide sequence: TGTGCCAGCTCAAAGATCGGTTTAGACGAGCAGTACTTC.

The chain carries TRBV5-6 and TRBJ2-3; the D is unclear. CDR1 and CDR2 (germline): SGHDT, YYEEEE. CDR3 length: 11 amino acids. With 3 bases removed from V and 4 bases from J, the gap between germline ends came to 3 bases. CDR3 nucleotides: TGTGCCAGCAGCTCGGCAGATACGCAGTATTTT. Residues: CASSSADTQYF.

The CDR3 region is CASSVTGGGEQFF. The CDR3 DNA reads TGCGCCAGCAGCGTGACAGGGGGAGGAGAGCAGTTCTTC. The gene calls are TRBV5-1 and TRBJ2-1; 9 bases are a match to TRBD1. The CDR3 spans 13 residues. Trimming at V came to 4 bases and at J to 10 bases, leaving 6 bases not matched to a gene. Germline assignment: CDR1 SGHRS and CDR2 YFSETQ.

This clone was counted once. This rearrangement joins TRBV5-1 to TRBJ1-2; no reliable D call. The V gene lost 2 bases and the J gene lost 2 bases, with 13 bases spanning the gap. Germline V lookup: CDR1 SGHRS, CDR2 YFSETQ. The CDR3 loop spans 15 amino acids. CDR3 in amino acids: CASSFGSDSNYGYTF. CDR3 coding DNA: TGCGCCAGCAGCTTTGGGTCTGATTCCAACTATGGCTACACCTTC.

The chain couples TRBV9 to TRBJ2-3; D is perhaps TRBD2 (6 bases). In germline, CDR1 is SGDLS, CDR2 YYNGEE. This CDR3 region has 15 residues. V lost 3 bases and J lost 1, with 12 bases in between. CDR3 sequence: CASSAGRVGTDTQYF. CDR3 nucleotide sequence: TGTGCCAGCAGCGCCGGGAGAGTCGGCACAGATACGCAGTATTTT.

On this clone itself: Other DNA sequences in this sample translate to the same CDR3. For the CDR3, the DNA is TGTGCCAGCAGCTCTCCGGGACAGGGGGCTTACGAGCAGTACTTC. It codes for CASSSPGQGAYEQYF. This sequence joins TRBV5-6 and TRBJ2-7; 12 bases match TRBD1. V trimming: 3 bases; J trimming: 4 bases; junction bases outside the gene matches: 5. Germline assignment: CDR1 SGHDT and CDR2 YYEEEE. The CDR3 loop spans 15 amino acids.

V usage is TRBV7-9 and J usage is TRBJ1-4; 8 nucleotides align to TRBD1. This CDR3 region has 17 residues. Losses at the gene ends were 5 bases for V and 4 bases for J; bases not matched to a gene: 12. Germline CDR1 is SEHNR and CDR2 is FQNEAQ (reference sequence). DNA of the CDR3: TGTGCCAGCAGCCTCCCGCGACAGGGGAAAGATAATGAAAAACTGTTTTTT. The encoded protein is CASSLPRQGKDNEKLFF.

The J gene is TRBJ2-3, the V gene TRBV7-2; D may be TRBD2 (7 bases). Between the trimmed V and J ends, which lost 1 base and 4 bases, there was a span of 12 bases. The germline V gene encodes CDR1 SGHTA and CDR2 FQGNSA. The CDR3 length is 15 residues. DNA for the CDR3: TGTGCCAGCAGCTTAGAGGGGGAGGGGCCAGATACGCAGTATTTT. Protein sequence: CASSLEGEGPDTQYF. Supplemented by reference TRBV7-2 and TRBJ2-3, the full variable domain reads GAGVSQSPSNKVTEKGKDVELRCDPISGHTALYWYRQSLGQGLEFLIYFQGNSAPDKSGLPSDRFSAERTGGSVSTLTIQRTQQEDSAVYLCASSLEGEGPDTQYFGPGTRLTVL.

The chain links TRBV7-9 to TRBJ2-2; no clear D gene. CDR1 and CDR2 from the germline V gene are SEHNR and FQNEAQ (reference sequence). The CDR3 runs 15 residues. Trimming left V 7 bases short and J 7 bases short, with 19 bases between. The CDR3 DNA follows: TGTGCCAGCACCCCCGGCTGGGGTGAGAACGGGGAGCTGTTTTTT. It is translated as CASTPGWGENGELFF.

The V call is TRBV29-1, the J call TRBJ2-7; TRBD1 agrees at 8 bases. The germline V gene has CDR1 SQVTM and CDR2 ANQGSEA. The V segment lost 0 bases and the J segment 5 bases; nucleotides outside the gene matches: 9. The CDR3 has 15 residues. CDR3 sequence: CSVEDRGRGPHEQYF. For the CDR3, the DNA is TGCAGCGTTGAAGATCGCGGCAGGGGGCCTCACGAGCAGTACTTC.

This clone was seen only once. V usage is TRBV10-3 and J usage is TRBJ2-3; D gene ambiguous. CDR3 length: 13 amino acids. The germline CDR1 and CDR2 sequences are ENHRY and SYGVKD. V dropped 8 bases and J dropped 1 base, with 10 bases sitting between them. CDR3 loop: CAIAMGGTDTQYF. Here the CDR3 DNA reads TGTGCCATCGCGATGGGCGGCACAGATACGCAGTATTTT.

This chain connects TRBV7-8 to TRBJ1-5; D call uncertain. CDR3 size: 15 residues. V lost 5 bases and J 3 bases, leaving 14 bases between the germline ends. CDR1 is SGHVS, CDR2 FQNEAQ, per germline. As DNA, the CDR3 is TGTGCCAGCAGCGTCCTTCCGGGCTACAATCAGCCCCAGCATTTT. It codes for CASSVLPGYNQPQHF.

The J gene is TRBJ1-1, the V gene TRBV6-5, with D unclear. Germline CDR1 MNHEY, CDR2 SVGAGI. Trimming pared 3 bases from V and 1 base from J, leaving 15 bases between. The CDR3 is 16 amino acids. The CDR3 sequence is CASSYSADSRNTEAFF. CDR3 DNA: TGTGCCAGCAGTTATTCCGCGGACTCCCGGAACACTGAAGCTTTCTTT.

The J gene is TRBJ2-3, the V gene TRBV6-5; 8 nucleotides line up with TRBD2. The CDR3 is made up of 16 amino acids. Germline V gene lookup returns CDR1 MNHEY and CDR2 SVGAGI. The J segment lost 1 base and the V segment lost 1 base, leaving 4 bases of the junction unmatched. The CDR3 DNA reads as TGTGCCAGCAGTTACTTTGCGGGGGGACGCACAGATACGCAGTATTTT. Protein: CASSYFAGGRTDTQYF.

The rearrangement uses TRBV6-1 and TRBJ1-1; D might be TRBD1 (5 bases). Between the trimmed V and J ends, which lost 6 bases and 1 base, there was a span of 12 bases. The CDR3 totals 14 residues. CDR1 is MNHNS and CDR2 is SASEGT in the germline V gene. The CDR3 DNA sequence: TGTGCCAGCAGATGGCAGGGAGGGAACACTGAAGCTTTCTTT. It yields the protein CASRWQGGNTEAFF.

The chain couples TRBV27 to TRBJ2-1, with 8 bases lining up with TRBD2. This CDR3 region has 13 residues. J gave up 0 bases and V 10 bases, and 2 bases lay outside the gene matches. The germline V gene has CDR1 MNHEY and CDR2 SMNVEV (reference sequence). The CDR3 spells CATSGSSYNEQFF. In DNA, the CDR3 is TGTGCCACCAGCGGGAGCTCCTACAATGAGCAGTTCTTC.

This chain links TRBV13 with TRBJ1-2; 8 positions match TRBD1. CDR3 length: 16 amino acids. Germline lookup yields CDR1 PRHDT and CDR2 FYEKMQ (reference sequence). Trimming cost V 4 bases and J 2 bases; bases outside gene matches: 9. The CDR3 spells CASSSAPGGSNYGYTF. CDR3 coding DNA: TGTGCCAGCAGCTCGGCCCCAGGGGGCTCAAACTATGGCTACACCTTC.